The sequence of this TCR beta chain was determined in a study of blood T cell repertoires in COVID-19. In the original workflow: Amplification from reference gene primers served as the basis for estimated nucleated cell counts. The table came from immunoSEQ multiplex PCR; TCRdb's copy has only in-frame clones and leaves some out. V and J calls and clone size follow that table, whereas D and trimming were derived from the DNA. The repertoire holds approximately 230,000 clones, 75% to 90% seen once, with more than 3.5% in the top ten. Participants' reported clinical history set cohort assignment. This CDR3 is 15 amino acids long. Trimming left V 6 bases short and J 0 bases short, with 14 bases between. CDR1 and CDR2 from the germline V gene are MDHEN and SYDVKM.

Material: PBMCs or T cells enriched from blood (not recorded which). The receptor's source is a woman in her thirties who had recovered from COVID-19. The V and J genes are TRBV28 and TRBJ1-2; the D gene is possibly TRBD1 (6 bases). The CDR3 spells CASRDAGEANYGYTF. The CDR3 coding sequence is TGTGCCAGCAGAGACGCAGGGGAAGCTAACTATGGCTACACCTTC.